Given below is one T cell receptor (beta chain) in context. Its antigen is still unknown. All CD3G-deficient patients showed autoimmunity, more severe in two. Patients, 2 to 39 years old, had expanded memory T-cell proportions. CD4+ T cells were divided by sorting: CD25-high CD127-low Tregs, CD25-low CD127-high conventional cells. V lost 6 bases to trimming and J lost 0 bases, with 17 bases between them. CDR3 length: 16 residues. The germline gives CDR1 LNHDA, CDR2 SQIVND (reference sequence). Amplification used 52 TRBV primers and 13 TRBJ primers. The data were produced by immunoSEQ multiplex PCR, yet TCRdb's version contains in-frame clones alone and is incomplete. The repertoire consists of 32,000 or so clones, with just under 95% occurring once and the leading ten covering roughly 1.5%. This sample is part of a study of regulatory T cells. Study-level results: In CD3G-deficient patients, conventional CD4+ T cells were enriched for hydrophobic CDR3 residues at positions 6 and 7. Regulatory T cells showed the strongest V-J pair restriction and V/J gene skewing among patient repertoires.

The source of this sequence is a person aged 18 to 35 with CD3G deficiency. The sequencing input was conventional CD4+ T cells sorted from blood. V usage is TRBV19 and J usage is TRBJ1-1, with a weak D call TRBD1 (5 bases). The DNA of the CDR3 is TGTGCCAGTAGGCAATCAGGGTACTCCATGAACACTGAAGCTTTCTTT. Protein: CASRQSGYSMNTEAFF.